A single sample is the source of the 8 T cell receptor beta chains below, sequenced in a study of cytomegalovirus exposure and HLA in healthy donors (dated by TCRdb to 2016 to 2017). The library was made by the immunoSEQ multiplex PCR assay. A mixture of 60 forward primers for TCR Vbeta segments and 13 reverse primers for TCR Jbeta segments was used in the multiplex PCR. The source is immuneACCESS, and TCRdb retained only in-frame sequences with V and J called. Part of the clones is not carried over; for the studies checked, unresolved V genes explain less than half of this, and the remainder is unexplained. The sample's own table lists more than 50,000 clones. The top ten clones comprise around 12% of the sample. Sequencing input: PBMCs. The receptors come from a man younger than 35 in good health and CMV-seropositive.

The chain joins TRBV5-5 to TRBJ2-3; 11 nucleotides agree with TRBD2. Germline lookup yields CDR1 SGHKS and CDR2 YYEKEE (reference sequence). V was pared by 4 bases and J by 1 base, with 8 bases of the junction left unmatched. The CDR3 spans 17 residues. The DNA of the CDR3 is TGTGCCAGCAGCCCACTGATACTAGCGGGGGGCACAGATACGCAGTATTTT. It is translated as CASSPLILAGGTDTQYF. Full variable domain (outside the CDR3, taken from reference TRBV5-5 and TRBJ2-3): DAGVTQSPTHLIKTRGQQVTLRCSPISGHKSVSWYQQVLGQGPQFIFQYYEKEERGRGNFPDRFSARQFPNYSSELNVNALLLGDSALYLCASSPLILAGGTDTQYFGPGTRLTVL.

The chain couples TRBV6-5 to TRBJ2-6, with a weak D call TRBD2 (6 bases). CDR3 length equals 15 residues. Trimming stripped 2 bases from V and 1 base from J, with 6 bases between. CDR1 is MNHEY and CDR2 is SVGAGI in the germline V gene. The chain's CDR3 is CASSYGGSGANVLTF. CDR3 sequence (DNA): TGTGCCAGCAGTTACGGGGGGTCTGGGGCCAACGTCCTGACTTTC.

The V call is TRBV12-2, the J call TRBJ1-6; TRBD1 reflects the table's D call only, with no check against the DNA. TRBV12-2 is a listed pseudogene. CDR3 length: 19 amino acids. Written as DNA, the CDR3 is TGTGCAAGTCGCCCCCAAACCTGGGACAAAAGCTCCTATAATTCACCCCTCCACTTT. Protein: CASRPQTWDKSSYNSPLHF.

In DNA, the CDR3 is TGTGCCACCCTCCGGAACACTGAAGCTTTCTTT. It yields the protein CATLRNTEAFF. V gene TRBV19 combines with J gene TRBJ1-1, with no clear D. Trimming pared 10 bases from V and 1 base from J, leaving 7 bases between. Germline CDR1 and CDR2: LNHDA and SQIVND (reference sequence). The CDR3 has 11 amino acids.

CDR3: CASSPHDRGGNTIYF. The CDR3 DNA sequence: TGTGCCAGCAGTCCACACGACAGGGGAGGAAACACCATATATTTT. The V call is TRBV27, the J call TRBJ1-3, with TRBD1 identical over 8 bases. The germline V gene has CDR1 MNHEY and CDR2 SMNVEV (reference sequence). V shed 5 bases and J 4 bases; nucleotides not matched to a gene: 7. CDR3 length: 15 residues.

The V gene is TRBV27, the J gene TRBJ2-2; D is possibly TRBD2 (6 bases). V lost 3 bases to trimming and J lost 1 base, with 12 bases between them. The germline CDR1 and CDR2 sequences are MNHEY and SMNVEV (reference sequence). The CDR3 length is 16 residues. The CDR3 loop is CASSFFGGGNTGELFF. For the CDR3, the DNA is TGTGCCAGCAGTTTTTTTGGGGGAGGGAACACCGGGGAGCTGTTTTTT.

The V call is TRBV2, the J call TRBJ1-1; 7 bases are a match to TRBD1. The CDR3 has 14 residues. CDR1 and CDR2 from the germline V gene are SNHLY and FYNNEI. After removal of 8 bases from V and 4 bases from J, the junction contained 10 bases not matched to a gene. CDR3 coding DNA: TGTGCCAGCGGATTACTGACAGGGCGCACTGAAGCTTTCTTT. Residues: CASGLLTGRTEAFF.

The chain uses TRBV28 and TRBJ2-3; 8 bases match TRBD1. CDR1 is MDHEN and CDR2 is SYDVKM in the germline V gene. This CDR3 has 14 residues. The V and J ends lost 8 bases and 5 bases, in that order; junction bases with no gene match: 9. The CDR3 sequence is CASSYGQGLDTQYF. The CDR3 DNA follows: TGTGCCAGCTCCTACGGACAGGGTTTAGATACGCAGTATTTT.